This is a list of T cell receptor beta chains from one sample in a study of technical replicates of blood from a handful of donors. Sequencing used immunoSEQ multiplex PCR; TCRdb keeps in-frame clones, though not all of them. The sample lists 55,000 to 75,000 clones, almost 95% occurring once. The sequencing input was PBMCs. These receptors came from a human donor in good health. Some clones in this sample may be carry-over from other donors' samples. The CDR3 runs from the conserved cysteine through the conserved F or W. A D gene is named only where the DNA matches it firmly. Some rows mark clone size as missing; the rest say once, few, many or name a class of expanded clone.

-	-	TRBV1	TRBJ1-6	TGCACCAGCGGTGTGAGGAGGGTCGCCCTCCACTTT	CTSGVRRVALHF
once	TRBD1	TRBV5-4	TRBJ2-5	TGTGCCAGCAGCTTGGGGACAGGGTCAGAGACCCAGTACTTC	CASSLGTGSETQYF
-	-	TRBV5-6	TRBJ1-1	TGTGCCAGCAGCTTGCCACCGGGGGTCATGAACACTGAAGCTTTCTTT	CASSLPPGVMNTEAFF
-	-	TRBV7-3	TRBJ1-2	TGTGCCAGCAGCATGGACAGCCTAAACTATGGCTACACCTTC	CASSMDSLNYGYTF
few	-	TRBV9	TRBJ1-5	TGTGCCAGCAGCGTAGGGGGAGGGGAAATCGATCAGCCCCAGCATTTT	CASSVGGGEIDQPQHF
once	-	TRBV2	TRBJ2-7	TGTGCCAGCAGTGGACCCCATGGGCGGGCTCCCTACGAGCAGTACTTC	CASSGPHGRAPYEQYF
-	-	TRBV4-1	TRBJ2-7	TGCGCCAGCAGCCAGTCAACTAGCTCGTCCTTTTATGAGCAGTACTTC	CASSQSTSSSFYEQYF
-	TRBD1	TRBV5-4	TRBJ1-1	TGTGCCAGCAGCATCGGGACAGGGCGGCCCACTGAAGCTTTCTTT	CASSIGTGRPTEAFF
-	-	TRBV18	TRBJ1-1	TGTGCCAGCTCCTCTATGAACACTGAAGCTTTCTTT	CASSSMNTEAFF
-	TRBD1	TRBV27	TRBJ2-7	TGTGCCAGCAGTCCTAACTCCAAAAACAGGGGGTGGTCGTCATACGAGCAGTACTTC	CASSPNSKNRGWSSYEQYF
once	TRBD1	TRBV6-6	TRBJ1-1	TGTGCCAGCAGGGGGACCCAGGGGGCGGATGAAGCTTTCTTT	CASRGTQGADEAFF
-	TRBD1	TRBV5-1	TRBJ1-2	TGCGCCAGCAGCTTGGAAACAGGGGATGGCTACACCTTC	CASSLETGDGYTF
-	TRBD2	TRBV27	TRBJ2-7	TGTGCCAGCAGTTCCTTGACTAGCGGGAAAACCTACGAGCAGTACTTC	CASSSLTSGKTYEQYF
-	-	TRBV6-5	TRBJ1-3	TGTGCCAGCAGTTACGGAGCAGGGGGAAACACCATATATTTT	CASSYGAGGNTIYF
-	TRBD2	TRBV7-9	TRBJ2-3	TGTGCCAGCAGCTTTCTTGGACTAGCAGTTGGCACAGATACGCAGTATTTT	CASSFLGLAVGTDTQYF
once	TRBD2	TRBV4-2	TRBJ2-5	TGTGCCAGCAGCCCCCGGGGGGGGCTTGGGGAGACCCAGTACTTC	CASSPRGGLGETQYF
once	-	TRBV21-1	TRBJ1-3	TGTGCCAGCATCTCGACAGACTCTGGAAACACCATATATTTT	CASISTDSGNTIYF
-	-	TRBV4-2	TRBJ2-7	TGTGCCAGCAGCCAAGATCTACTTGGAGCGGCCGAGCAGTACTTC	CASSQDLLGAAEQYF
-	-	TRBV5-1	TRBJ2-2	TGCGCCAGCAGCTCTGAAAAGACTAGGGGTACCGGGGAGCTGTTTTTT	CASSSEKTRGTGELFF
-	-	TRBV2	TRBJ2-7	TGTGCCAGCACTTTCGCCTACGAGCAGTACTTC	CASTFAYEQYF
-	-	TRBV25-1	TRBJ1-3	TGTGCCAGCCTAGGACAAAACTCTGGAAACACCATATATTTT	CASLGQNSGNTIYF
-	-	TRBV27	TRBJ2-7	TGTGCCAGCAGTTCCGGACTTTTCTCCTACGAGCAGTACTTC	CASSSGLFSYEQYF
-	TRBD2	TRBV4-2	TRBJ2-7	TGTGCCAGCAGCCAAGGAGCCAGCGGGATATACGAGCAGTACTTC	CASSQGASGIYEQYF
-	TRBD2	TRBV6-1	TRBJ2-7	TGTGCCAGCAGTGAAGCGCTTTTGGGACTAGCTTCCTACGAGCAGTACTTC	CASSEALLGLASYEQYF
-	-	TRBV15	TRBJ2-1	TGTGCCACCAGCACCCCCGAGGGAGGTTACTACAATGAGCAGTTCTTC	CATSTPEGGYYNEQFF
-	TRBD2	TRBV2	TRBJ2-1	TGTGCCAGCAGGAGCGGGACTACCTGGGACAATGAGCAGTTCTTC	CASRSGTTWDNEQFF
-	-	TRBV30	TRBJ1-1	TGTGCCTGGAGGGAGCAGTTGAACACTGAAGCTTTCTTT	CAWREQLNTEAFF
-	TRBD2	TRBV7-4	TRBJ2-5	TGTGCCAGCAGCCCCAGGACTAGCGGGGCCACCCAGGGGGCCCAGTACTTC	CASSPRTSGATQGAQYF
-	TRBD1	TRBV5-4	TRBJ2-7	TGTGCCAGCAGCCGGACAGGGAGTTCGGGCGAGCAGTACTTC	CASSRTGSSGEQYF
-	TRBD1	TRBV19	TRBJ1-4	TGTGCCAGTATCCCCGAACAGGGGGCACCCAATGAAAAACTGTTTTTT	CASIPEQGAPNEKLFF
-	-	TRBV30	TRBJ1-2	TGTGCCTGGAGTGTATCGCTAGAAGGTGGCTACACCTTC	CAWSVSLEGGYTF
-	-	TRBV10-3	TRBJ2-7	TGTGCCATCACCTCCGGGACTTCTTTCTACGAGCAGTACTTC	CAITSGTSFYEQYF
-	-	TRBV5-1	TRBJ2-1	TGCGCCAGCGCTAACGGGGGTAGCTCCTACAATGAGCAGTTCTTC	CASANGGSSYNEQFF
once	TRBD1	TRBV30	TRBJ1-2	TGTGCCTGGGGAAGGACAGGGGTGTACTATGGCTACACCTTC	CAWGRTGVYYGYTF
-	TRBD1	TRBV30	TRBJ1-5	TGTGCCTGGAACAGGGGGAGCAATCAGCCCCAGCATTTT	CAWNRGSNQPQHF
-	TRBD2	TRBV4-2	TRBJ2-7	TGTGCCAGCAGCCACAGCCGAACTAGCGGGGTTAATCTCCCCTACGAGCAGTACTTC	CASSHSRTSGVNLPYEQYF
-	-	TRBV10-1	TRBJ2-7	TGCGCCAGTGCGCCAGGGACCTACGAGCAGTACTTC	CASAPGTYEQYF
-	-	TRBV6-5	TRBJ1-1	TGTGCCAGCAGCCCCGGCCCGGGTCGCACTGAAGCTTTCTTT	CASSPGPGRTEAFF
once	TRBD1	TRBV5-1	TRBJ2-7	TGCGCCAGCAGCACAGACAGGGGTTACGAGCAGTACTTC	CASSTDRGYEQYF
-	-	TRBV2	TRBJ2-3	TGTGCCAGCCGGGACAACACAGATACGCAGTATTTT	CASRDNTDTQYF
-	TRBD2	TRBV19	TRBJ2-5	TGTGCCAGTAGCCCCCAGGGAGGGAGGGAGACCCAGTACTTC	CASSPQGGRETQYF
-	TRBD1	TRBV19	TRBJ1-5	TGTGCCAGTAGTTCAATCGCGGCAGGGGGCAATTTAGGTCAGCCCCAGCATTTT	CASSSIAAGGNLGQPQHF
once	TRBD2	TRBV7-3	TRBJ2-2	TGTGCCAGCAGCGCGGGGGGCTTGACCGGGGAGCTGTTTTTT	CASSAGGLTGELFF
-	-	TRBV6-5	TRBJ1-5	TGTGCCAGCAGTTACTTATCGGGCAATCAGCCCCAGCATTTT	CASSYLSGNQPQHF
-	-	TRBV7-2	TRBJ2-7	TGTGCCAGCAGCTCCGGGATCTCCTACGAGCAGTACTTC	CASSSGISYEQYF
-	TRBD2	TRBV11-2	TRBJ2-3	TGTGCCAGCAGTCGTAGCTCGGGACTAGCGGCTTCTAGCACAGATACGCAGTATTTT	CASSRSSGLAASSTDTQYF
-	-	TRBV4-3	TRBJ1-5	TGCGCCAGCAGCCAAGGGGGCAGGGTCGATGAGCCCCAGCATTTT	CASSQGGRVDEPQHF
once	TRBD1	TRBV27	TRBJ2-5	TGTGCCAGCAGGACCTTTTACAGGGGGCTTGAGACCCAGTACTTC	CASRTFYRGLETQYF